This T cell receptor (beta chain) was identified during a study of T-cell memory formation after mild COVID-19. About the research overall: Largely, TCR clusters stayed within a single donor. Study-wide points: There was a balanced CD4/CD8 profile in clones contracting day 15 to 85, and later expanders leaned CD4+.

Concerning this clonotype itself: Its antigen remains unknown.

V was pared by 2 bases and J by 6 bases, with 3 bases of the junction left unmatched. This CDR3 comprises 15 residues. The germline V gene encodes CDR1 LGHNA and CDR2 YSLEER. Constant-segment-primed 5'RACE gave TCR alpha and TCR beta cDNA libraries with sample barcodes and UMIs. TCRdb processed the 5' RACE reads anew with MiXCR; each CDR3 protein has one entry. The profile shows under 550,000 distinct CDR3 sequences, roughly 18% of them singletons. The genes are TRBV4-3 and TRBJ2-7; TRBD2 matches 14 bases. This clonotype was sampled from an adult woman who had mild COVID-19 (a few samples of this study predate the infection). Cell type and time point are not known. The sample taken for sequencing was PBMCs or a T cell subset sorted from them (not recorded which). Here the CDR3 DNA reads TGCGCCAGCAGCCAAAGGGGACTAGCGGGAGTCGAGCAGTACTTC. Residues: CASSQRGLAGVEQYF.